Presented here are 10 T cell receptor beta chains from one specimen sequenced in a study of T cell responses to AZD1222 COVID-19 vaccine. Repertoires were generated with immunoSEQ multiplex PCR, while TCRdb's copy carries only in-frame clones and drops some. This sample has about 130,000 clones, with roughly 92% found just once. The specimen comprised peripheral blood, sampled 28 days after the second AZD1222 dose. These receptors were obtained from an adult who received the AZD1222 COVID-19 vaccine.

The CDR3 DNA sequence: TGTGCCAGCAGCTATAGCGGGAGTAAGACCGGGGAGCTGTTTTTT. Amino acids: CASSYSGSKTGELFF. The rearrangement uses TRBV7-8 and TRBJ2-2; TRBD2 agrees at 9 bases. The CDR3 sequence is 15 residues long. The germline CDR1 and CDR2 sequences are SGHVS and FQNEAQ. V lost 4 bases and J lost 5; bases outside the gene matches: 5.

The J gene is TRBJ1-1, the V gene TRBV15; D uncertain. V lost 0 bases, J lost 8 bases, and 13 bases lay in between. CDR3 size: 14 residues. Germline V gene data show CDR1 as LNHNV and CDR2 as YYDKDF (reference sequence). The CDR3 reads CATSRDHTFLEAFF. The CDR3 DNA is TGTGCCACCAGCAGAGATCATACGTTTTTGGAAGCTTTCTTT.

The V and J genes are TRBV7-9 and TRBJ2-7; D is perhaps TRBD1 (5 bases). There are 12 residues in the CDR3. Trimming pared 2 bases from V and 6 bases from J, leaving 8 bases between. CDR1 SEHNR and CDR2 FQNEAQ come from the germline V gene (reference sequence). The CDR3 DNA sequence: TGTGCCAGCAGCTTAACGACAGTCGAGCAGTACTTC. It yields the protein CASSLTTVEQYF.

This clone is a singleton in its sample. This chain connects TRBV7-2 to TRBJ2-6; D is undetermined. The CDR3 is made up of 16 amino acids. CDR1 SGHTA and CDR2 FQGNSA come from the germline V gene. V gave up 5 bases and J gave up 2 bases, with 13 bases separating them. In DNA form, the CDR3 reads TGTGCCAGCAGCGCGAGTCCCGCAGCTGGGGCCAACGTCCTGACTTTC. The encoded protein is CASSASPAAGANVLTF.

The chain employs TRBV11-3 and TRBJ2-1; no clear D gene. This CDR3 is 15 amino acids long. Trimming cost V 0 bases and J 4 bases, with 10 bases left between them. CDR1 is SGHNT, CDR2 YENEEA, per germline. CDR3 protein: CASSLERAGYNEQFF. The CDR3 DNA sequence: TGTGCCAGCAGCTTAGAACGGGCTGGTTACAATGAGCAGTTCTTC.

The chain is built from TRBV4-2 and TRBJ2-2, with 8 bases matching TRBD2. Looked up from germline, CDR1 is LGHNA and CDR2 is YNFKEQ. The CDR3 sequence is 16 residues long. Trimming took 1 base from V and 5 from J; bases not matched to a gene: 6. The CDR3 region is CASSQGEASGTGELFF. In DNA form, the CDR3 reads TGTGCCAGCAGCCAAGGGGAGGCTAGCGGGACCGGGGAGCTGTTTTTT.

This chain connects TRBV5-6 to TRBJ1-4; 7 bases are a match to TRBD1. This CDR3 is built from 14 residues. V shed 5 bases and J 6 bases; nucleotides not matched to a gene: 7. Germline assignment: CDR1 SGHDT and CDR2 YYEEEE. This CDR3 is CASRRQGQDEKLFF. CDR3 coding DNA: TGTGCCAGCAGGAGACAGGGTCAGGATGAAAAACTGTTTTTT.

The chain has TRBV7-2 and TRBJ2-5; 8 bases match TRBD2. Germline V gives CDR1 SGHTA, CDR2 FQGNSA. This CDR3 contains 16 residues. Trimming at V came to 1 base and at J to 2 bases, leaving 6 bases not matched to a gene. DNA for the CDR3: TGTGCCAGCAGCTTAGGGGGAGCGGGGGCACAAGAGACCCAGTACTTC. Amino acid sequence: CASSLGGAGAQETQYF.

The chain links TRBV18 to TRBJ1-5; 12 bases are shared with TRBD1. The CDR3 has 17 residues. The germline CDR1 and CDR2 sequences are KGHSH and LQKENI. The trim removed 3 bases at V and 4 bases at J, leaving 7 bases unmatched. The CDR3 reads CASSPQGTGGGNQPQHF. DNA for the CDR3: TGTGCCAGCTCACCTCAGGGGACAGGGGGCGGTAATCAGCCCCAGCATTTT.

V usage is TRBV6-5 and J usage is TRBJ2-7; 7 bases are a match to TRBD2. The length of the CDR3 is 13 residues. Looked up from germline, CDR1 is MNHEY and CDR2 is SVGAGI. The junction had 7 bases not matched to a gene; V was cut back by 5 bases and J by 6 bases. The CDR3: CASSPRLAAEQYF. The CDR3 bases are TGTGCCAGCAGTCCCCGGCTAGCGGCCGAGCAGTACTTC.